A selection of T cell receptor beta chains follows, all from one sample in a study of human T cells and chemical hapten exposure. TCRdb ran MiXCR on the RACE reads and lists one entry per CDR3 protein. In the table there are around 69,000 distinct CDR3 sequences, approximately 9.4% of which are singletons. The sequences come from whole blood, collected in connection with sensitization to the hapten diphenylcyclopropenone (DPC). The receptors shown here come from a middle-aged woman with alopecia areata. Some clones in this sample may be carry-over from other donors' samples. CDR3s include the opening cysteine and the closing phenylalanine or tryptophan. Fields, in order: V gene, clone size, J gene, D gene, CDR3 protein, CDR3 DNA. D genes are given only for firm matches. Rows give clone size only sometimes, using once, few, many, or a class for an expanded clone.

TRBV5-1	many	TRBJ1-1	.	CASSLAPAGEGTEAFF	TGCGCCAGCAGCTTGGCCCCGGCAGGGGAGGGCACTGAAGCTTTCTTT
TRBV4-2	many	TRBJ2-3	TRBD2	CASSQSGTSGAHTQYF	TGTGCCAGCAGCCAAAGCGGGACTAGCGGGGCTCATACGCAGTATTTT
TRBV6-5	.	TRBJ2-7	.	CASSYRINYEQYF	TGTGCCAGCAGTTACAGGATTAATTACGAGCAGTACTTC
TRBV9	.	TRBJ1-2	.	CASSSEPDWYGYTF	TGTGCCAGCAGCTCTGAACCGGACTGGTATGGCTACACCTTC
TRBV7-9	.	TRBJ2-2	TRBD1	CASSSRNINNHGTGRNTGELFF	TGTGCCAGCAGCTCCCGAAACATAAACAACCATGGGACAGGGCGGAACACCGGGGAGCTGTTTTTT
TRBV13	many	TRBJ2-7	TRBD2	CASSSGTSGGAVQYF	TGTGCCAGCAGCTCTGGGACTAGCGGGGGGGCTGTGCAGTACTTC
TRBV28	many	TRBJ2-7	.	CASSPPGQPYEQYF	TGTGCCAGCAGTCCGCCCGGACAGCCCTACGAGCAGTACTTC
TRBV11-2	few	TRBJ2-5	.	CASSFRGDAYQETQYF	TGTGCCAGCAGCTTCCGAGGGGACGCCTACCAAGAGACCCAGTACTTC
TRBV29-1	.	TRBJ1-1	.	CSVGFSVNTEAFF	TGCAGCGTGGGCTTTAGTGTGAACACTGAAGCTTTCTTT
TRBV29-1	few	TRBJ1-1	.	CSVGNRGTGNTEAFF	TGCAGCGTTGGAAATAGGGGAACCGGGAACACTGAAGCTTTCTTT
TRBV6-2/TRBV6-3	many	TRBJ1-5	.	CASSYSLQPQHF	TGTGCCAGCAGTTACTCGCTTCAGCCCCAGCATTTT
TRBV27	many	TRBJ2-7	TRBD1	CASSGQVGGQYF	TGTGCCAGCAGTGGACAGGTAGGAGGGCAGTACTTC
TRBV19	.	TRBJ1-1	.	CASSIIGTEAFF	TGTGCCAGTAGTATTATTGGGACTGAAGCTTTCTTT
TRBV13	many	TRBJ1-2	.	CASSLADSSNYGYTF	TGTGCCAGCAGCTTAGCGGACAGTTCCAACTATGGCTACACCTTC
TRBV29-1	many	TRBJ2-1	.	CSVELTRTTSGEQFF	TGCAGCGTTGAATTAACGAGGACCACCTCGGGTGAGCAGTTCTTC
TRBV7-2	many	TRBJ2-1	.	CASSLYGARDEQFF	TGTGCCAGCAGCCTTTATGGGGCGCGGGATGAGCAGTTCTTC
TRBV28	many	TRBJ2-1	.	CASSLVGAGEQFF	TGTGCCAGCAGTTTAGTGGGGGCGGGGGAGCAGTTCTTC
TRBV5-1	few	TRBJ2-7	.	CASSSTATRARTEQYF	TGCGCCAGCAGCTCAACGGCGACTCGAGCGAGAACCGAGCAGTACTTC
TRBV20-1	few	TRBJ2-1	.	CSARPWGSDEQFF	TGCAGTGCTCGGCCATGGGGAAGCGATGAGCAGTTCTTC
TRBV29-1	many	TRBJ2-1	.	CSGLPGNLGEQFF	TGCAGCGGCCTGCCCGGGAACCTCGGTGAGCAGTTCTTC
TRBV7-8	.	TRBJ2-1	TRBD2	CASSLRPSGGATYNEQFF	TGTGCCAGCAGCTTACGCCCTAGCGGGGGGGCCACCTACAATGAGCAGTTCTTC
TRBV6-5	many	TRBJ1-5	.	CASRMDRNQPQHF	TGTGCCAGCAGGATGGACAGAAATCAGCCCCAGCATTTT
TRBV20-1	many	TRBJ2-5	TRBD2	CSAKGLAGYQETQYF	TGCAGTGCTAAGGGACTAGCGGGATACCAAGAGACCCAGTACTTC
TRBV19	few	TRBJ1-2	TRBD1	CASRFSGTGNYGYTF	TGTGCCAGCCGGTTTTCCGGGACAGGGAACTATGGCTACACCTTC
TRBV7-6	.	TRBJ1-3	.	CASSPPKPTSSGNTIYF	TGTGCCAGCAGCCCCCCCAAGCCTACGTCCTCTGGAAACACCATATATTTT
TRBV18	many	TRBJ2-7	.	CASSRTGSGSYEQYF	TGTGCCAGCTCCCGCACGGGGAGTGGGTCCTACGAGCAGTACTTC
TRBV12-3/TRBV12-4	.	TRBJ2-1	TRBD1	CASSLRDRGYNEQFF	TGTGCCAGCAGTTTGAGGGACAGGGGTTACAATGAGCAGTTCTTC
TRBV4-3	once	TRBJ2-1	TRBD2	CASSQVRTSGRRNEQFF	TGCGCCAGCAGCCAAGTTAGGACTAGCGGGAGAAGGAATGAGCAGTTCTTC
TRBV12-3/TRBV12-4	.	TRBJ2-1	TRBD2	CASSPRTSGNEQFF	TGTGCCAGCAGTCCTCGGACTAGCGGCAATGAGCAGTTCTTC